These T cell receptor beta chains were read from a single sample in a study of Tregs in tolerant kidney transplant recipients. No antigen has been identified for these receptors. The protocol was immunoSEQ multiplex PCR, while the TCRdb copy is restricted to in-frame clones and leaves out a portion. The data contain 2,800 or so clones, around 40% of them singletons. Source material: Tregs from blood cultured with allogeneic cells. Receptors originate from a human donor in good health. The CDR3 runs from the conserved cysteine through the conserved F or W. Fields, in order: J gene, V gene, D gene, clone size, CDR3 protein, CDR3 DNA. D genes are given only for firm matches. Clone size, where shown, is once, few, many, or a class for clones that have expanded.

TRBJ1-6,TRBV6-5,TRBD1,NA,CASSLETGGNSPLHF,TGTGCCAGCAGTTTAGAGACAGGGGGTAATTCACCCCTCCACTTT
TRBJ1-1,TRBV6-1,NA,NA,CASSEWVQAIGGAFF,TGTGCCAGCAGTGAATGGGTACAGGCCATCGGGGGAGCTTTCTTT
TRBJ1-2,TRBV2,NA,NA,CASSQRAGPTSF,TGTGCCAGCAGCCAAAGGGCTGGGCCAACCTCCTTC
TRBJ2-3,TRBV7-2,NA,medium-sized,CARGQFSSVFPDTQYF,TGTGCCAGGGGACAGTTTTCTAGCGTCTTCCCAGATACGCAGTATTTT
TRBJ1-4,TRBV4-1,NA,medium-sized,CASSQGTVTNEKLFF,TGCGCCAGCAGCCAAGGGACGGTGACTAATGAAAAACTGTTTTTT
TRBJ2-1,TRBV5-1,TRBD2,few,CASSLDRGDPYNEQFF,TGCGCCAGCAGCTTGGATCGGGGGGACCCCTACAATGAGCAGTTCTTC
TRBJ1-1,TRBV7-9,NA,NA,CASSLPVNGGAFF,TGTGCCAGCAGCTTGCCGGTGAATGGTGGAGCTTTCTTT
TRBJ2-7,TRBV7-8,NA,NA,CASSLGVVGRSSYEQYF,TGTGCCAGCAGCTTAGGGGTAGTGGGTCGAAGCTCCTACGAGCAGTACTTC
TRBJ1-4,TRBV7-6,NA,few,CASSLAIGEKLFF,TGTGCCAGCAGCTTAGCGATAGGGGAAAAACTGTTTTTT
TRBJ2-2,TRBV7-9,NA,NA,CASSSDAVTGELFF,TGTGCCAGCAGTTCGGACGCGGTCACCGGGGAGCTGTTTTTT
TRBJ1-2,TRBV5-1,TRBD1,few,CASSLDAGGFYYGYTF,TGCGCCAGCAGCTTGGATGCAGGGGGCTTCTACTATGGCTACACCTTC
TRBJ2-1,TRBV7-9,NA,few,CASSGGPSSYNEQFF,TGTGCCAGCAGCGGGGGACCAAGCTCCTACAATGAGCAGTTCTTC
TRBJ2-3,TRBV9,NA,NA,CASSVWGRGTDTQYF,TGTGCCAGCAGCGTTTGGGGACGGGGAACAGATACGCAGTATTTT
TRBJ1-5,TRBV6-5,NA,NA,CASTLEGGGNQPQHF,TGTGCCAGCACCCTGGAAGGGGGTGGCAATCAGCCCCAGCATTTT
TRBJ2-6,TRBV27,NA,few,CASRNSGANVLTF,TGTGCCAGCAGGAACTCTGGGGCCAACGTCCTGACTTTC
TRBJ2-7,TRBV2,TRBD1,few,CASSASGTGKYYEQYF,TGTGCCAGCAGCGCGTCCGGGACAGGGAAATACTACGAGCAGTACTTC
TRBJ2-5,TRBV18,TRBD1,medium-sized,CASSPKTGYFQETQYF,TGTGCCAGCTCACCTAAGACAGGGTATTTCCAAGAGACCCAGTACTTC
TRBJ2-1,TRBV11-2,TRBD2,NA,CASSFRLAAGARPYNEQFF,TGTGCCAGCAGCTTCAGACTAGCGGCGGGAGCCCGTCCCTACAATGAGCAGTTCTTC
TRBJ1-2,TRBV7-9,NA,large,CASSLEVGVSAGYTF,TGTGCCAGCAGCTTAGAGGTCGGGGTTTCGGCTGGCTACACCTTC
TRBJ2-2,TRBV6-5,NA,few,CASRSLALAGELFF,TGTGCCAGCAGGTCCCTAGCGTTGGCCGGGGAGCTGTTTTTT
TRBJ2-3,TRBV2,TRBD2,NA,CASSVTAGVRDTQYF,TGTGCCAGCAGTGTTACAGCGGGAGTGCGAGATACGCAGTATTTT
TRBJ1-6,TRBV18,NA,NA,CASSPKWDSPLHF,TGTGCCAGCTCACCAAAATGGGATTCACCCCTCCACTTT
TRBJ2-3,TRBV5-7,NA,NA,CASSLGSTDTQYF,TGTGCCAGCAGCCTTGGGAGCACAGATACGCAGTATTTT
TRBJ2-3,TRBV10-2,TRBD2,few,CASSESPGLAGLETQYF,TGCGCCAGCAGTGAGTCCCCGGGACTAGCGGGATTGGAGACGCAGTATTTT
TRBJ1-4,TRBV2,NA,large,CASRRQESNEKLFF,TGTGCCAGCAGGCGACAGGAGTCTAATGAAAAACTGTTTTTT
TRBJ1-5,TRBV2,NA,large,CASSGSNINQPQHF,TGTGCCAGCAGTGGAAGTAACATTAATCAGCCCCAGCATTTT
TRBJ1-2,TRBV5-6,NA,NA,CASSLYILAGPNYGYTF,TGTGCCAGCAGCTTGTATATTTTGGCAGGTCCCAACTATGGCTACACCTTC
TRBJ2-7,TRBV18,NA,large,CASSPTGGRREQYF,TGTGCCAGCTCACCGACCGGGGGGCGCCGGGAGCAGTACTTC
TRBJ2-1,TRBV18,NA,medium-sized,CASSEQGPINEQFF,TGTGCCAGCTCAGAACAGGGCCCCATCAATGAGCAGTTCTTC
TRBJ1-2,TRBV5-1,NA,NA,CASSITTGQLYGYTF,TGCGCCAGCAGCATAACAACGGGACAACTTTATGGCTACACCTTC
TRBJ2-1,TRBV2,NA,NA,CASRSDWMREHNEQFF,TGTGCCAGCAGATCGGACTGGATGCGAGAGCACAATGAGCAGTTCTTC
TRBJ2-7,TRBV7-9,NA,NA,CASSHRAYEQYF,TGTGCCTCTTCCCACAGGGCCTACGAGCAGTACTTC
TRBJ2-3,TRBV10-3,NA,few,CAIGRDGNTDTQYF,TGTGCCATCGGGCGGGACGGAAACACAGATACGCAGTATTTT
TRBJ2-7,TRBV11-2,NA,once,CASSLRVSKEQYF,TGTGCCAGCAGCTTAAGGGTCTCGAAGGAGCAGTACTTC
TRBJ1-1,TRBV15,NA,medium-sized,CATSRAKTLTANTEAFF,TGTGCCACCAGCAGAGCGAAGACCCTCACAGCGAACACTGAAGCTTTCTTT
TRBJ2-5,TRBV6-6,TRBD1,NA,CASSSPGQGATQYF,TGTGCCAGCAGTTCGCCGGGACAGGGGGCCACCCAGTACTTC
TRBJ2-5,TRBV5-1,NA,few,CASSLGDVNWVETQYF,TGCGCCAGCAGCTTGGGGGACGTAAATTGGGTGGAGACCCAGTACTTC